The sequence of this T cell receptor (beta chain) was determined in a study of blood T cell repertoires in COVID-19. Study details: The study drew acute and convalescent COVID-19 samples from the United States, Italy and Spain.

Grouping used clinical history reported by participants in a survey and questionnaire. Recovered Cohort 3 donors showed two negative PCRs, clearance, or symptom resolution. As handled by the study authors: Amplified reference gene primers provided the basis for estimating nucleated cell counts. Clones were read by immunoSEQ multiplex PCR, and TCRdb kept only the in-frame ones, dropping some. Clone size and V and J calls were adopted from that table, with D and trimming inferred from the DNA. Among about 380,000 clones listed, 88% were seen once. CDR3 size: 17 residues. After removal of 0 bases from V and 7 bases from J, the junction contained 9 bases not matched to a gene. Germline assignment: CDR1 ENHRY and CDR2 SYGVKD.

The origin of this receptor is a woman between 18 and 29 years old who had recovered from COVID-19. Sequenced sample: PBMCs or T cells enriched from blood (not recorded which). V and J are TRBV10-3 and TRBJ1-6; 7 nucleotides agree with TRBD1. The CDR3 loop reads CAISESGPRQGNSPLHF. The CDR3 DNA is TGTGCCATCAGTGAGTCGGGACCCAGACAGGGCAATTCACCCCTCCACTTT.